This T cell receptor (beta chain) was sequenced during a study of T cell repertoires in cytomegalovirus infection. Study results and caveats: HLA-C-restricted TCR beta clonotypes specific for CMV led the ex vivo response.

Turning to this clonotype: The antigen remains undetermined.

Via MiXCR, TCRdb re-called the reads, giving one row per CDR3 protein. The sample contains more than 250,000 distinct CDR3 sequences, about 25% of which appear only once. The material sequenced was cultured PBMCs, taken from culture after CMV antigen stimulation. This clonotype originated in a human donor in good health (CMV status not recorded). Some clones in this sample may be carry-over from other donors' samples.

The CDR3 protein is CASSLTAEGEQFF. The DNA for the CDR3 is TGTGCCAGCAGCTTAACAGCCGAGGGTGAGCAGTTCTTC. The chain combines TRBV7-9 with TRBJ2-1; TRBD2 is a possible D gene (5 bases). V lost 2 bases to trimming and J lost 9 bases, with 11 bases between them. CDR1 and CDR2 from the germline V gene are SEHNR and FQNEAQ (reference sequence). The CDR3 totals 13 residues.